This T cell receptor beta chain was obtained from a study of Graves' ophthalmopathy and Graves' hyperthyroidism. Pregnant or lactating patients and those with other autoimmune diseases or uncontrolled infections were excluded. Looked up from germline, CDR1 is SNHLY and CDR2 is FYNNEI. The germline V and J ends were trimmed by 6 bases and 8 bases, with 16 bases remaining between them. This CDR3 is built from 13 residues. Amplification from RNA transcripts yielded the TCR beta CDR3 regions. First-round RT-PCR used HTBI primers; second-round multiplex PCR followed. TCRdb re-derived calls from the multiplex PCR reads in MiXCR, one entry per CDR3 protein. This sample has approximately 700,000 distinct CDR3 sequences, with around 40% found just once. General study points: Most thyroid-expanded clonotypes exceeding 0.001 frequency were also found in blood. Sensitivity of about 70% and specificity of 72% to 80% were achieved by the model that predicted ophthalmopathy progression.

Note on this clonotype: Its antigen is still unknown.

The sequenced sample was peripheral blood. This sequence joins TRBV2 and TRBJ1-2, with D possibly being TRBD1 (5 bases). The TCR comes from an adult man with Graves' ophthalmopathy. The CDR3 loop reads CASRRGRGGGYTF. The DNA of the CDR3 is TGTGCCAGCAGAAGAGGACGGGGGGGGGGCTACACCTTC.